This is a list of T cell receptor beta chains from one sample in a study of blood T cell repertoires in COVID-19. TCRdb's table, derived via immunoSEQ multiplex PCR, lists solely in-frame clones and lacks some. Found here are about 320,000 clones, around 85% of them singletons; the top ten hold 1.5% to 2%. Sample: PBMCs or T cells enriched from blood (not recorded which). Receptor source: a woman under 40 who had been exposed to COVID-19. Both conserved end residues are part of each CDR3. A D gene is named only where the DNA matches it firmly. Size is omitted from some rows. Given values are once, few, many or a class for expanded clones.

clone_size	v_call	d_call	j_call	cdr3_aa	cdr3_nt
-	TRBV4-1	-	TRBJ1-2	CASSQAAGDINYGYTF	TGCGCCAGCAGCCAAGCCGCCGGGGACATTAACTATGGCTACACCTTC
-	TRBV13	-	TRBJ1-6	CASSPRWYSSYNSPLHF	TGTGCCAGCAGCCCCAGATGGTACAGCTCCTATAATTCACCCCTCCACTTT
-	TRBV13	-	TRBJ2-7	CASSLSGYEQYF	TGTGCCAGCAGCCTCTCAGGTTACGAGCAGTACTTC
-	TRBV3-1/TRBV3-2	-	TRBJ2-1	CASSPFRGTYYNEQFF	TGTGCCAGCAGCCCGTTTCGTGGGACTTACTACAATGAGCAGTTCTTC
-	TRBV4-2	-	TRBJ2-3	CASSQDHSRLTDTQYF	TGTGCCAGCAGCCAAGATCATTCGAGACTAACAGATACGCAGTATTTT
few	TRBV19	TRBD1	TRBJ1-5	CASSMTGGNQPQHF	TGTGCCAGTAGTATGACAGGGGGCAATCAGCCCCAGCATTTT
-	TRBV30	-	TRBJ1-3	CAWSVWPNGNTIYF	TGTGCCTGGAGTGTATGGCCGAATGGAAACACCATATATTTT
-	TRBV28	TRBD1	TRBJ1-2	CASRAGQAINYGYTF	TGTGCCAGCAGGGCAGGACAGGCGATTAACTATGGCTACACCTTC
-	TRBV7-6	-	TRBJ1-3	CASSLLGGKGIGNTIYF	TGTGCCAGCAGCTTATTAGGTGGAAAGGGGATCGGAAACACCATATATTTT
-	TRBV29-1	-	TRBJ2-7	CSVTLDSYEQYF	TGCAGCGTAACTCTGGACAGCTACGAGCAGTACTTC
few	TRBV5-1	-	TRBJ2-2	CASSPIQGRGGELFF	TGCGCCAGCAGCCCCATACAGGGACGAGGCGGGGAGCTGTTTTTT
many	TRBV30	TRBD2	TRBJ2-1	CAGLAGIGYNEQFF	TGTGCCGGTTTAGCGGGAATCGGGTACAATGAGCAGTTCTTC
-	TRBV7-2	-	TRBJ1-3	CASSLARSPPGNTIYF	TGTGCCAGCAGCTTAGCGAGGTCTCCACCTGGAAACACCATATATTTT
once	TRBV19	-	TRBJ1-1	CASSIPGVKTEAFF	TGTGCCAGTAGTATACCGGGAGTAAAAACTGAAGCTTTCTTT
-	TRBV6-5	TRBD2	TRBJ2-3	CAISGGRATDTQYF	TGTGCCATCTCAGGCGGGAGGGCCACAGATACGCAGTATTTT
-	TRBV13	TRBD2	TRBJ2-2	CASSSELAGGSGELFF	TGTGCCAGCAGCTCAGAACTAGCGGGGGGCTCCGGGGAGCTGTTTTTT
-	TRBV3-1/TRBV3-2	TRBD1	TRBJ1-4	CASSQGQGNEKLFF	TGTGCCAGCAGCCAGGGACAGGGCAATGAAAAACTGTTTTTT
-	TRBV6-5	TRBD1	TRBJ2-7	CASSGTVYSYEQYF	TGTGCCAGCAGCGGGACAGTGTACTCCTACGAGCAGTACTTC
-	TRBV6-2/TRBV6-3	TRBD1	TRBJ1-5	CASSTGTGIGSNQPQHF	TGTGCCAGCAGTACAGGGACAGGGATCGGCAGCAATCAGCCCCAGCATTTT
few	TRBV10-3	TRBD1	TRBJ1-5	CAISQTGGDQPQHF	TGTGCCATCAGTCAGACAGGGGGCGATCAGCCCCAGCATTTT
-	TRBV14	TRBD1	TRBJ1-1	CASRRQGATEAFF	TGTGCCAGCAGGCGACAGGGGGCCACTGAAGCTTTCTTT
-	TRBV4-3	-	TRBJ1-5	CASSQDRIGGSHQPQHF	TGCGCCAGCAGCCAAGATAGGATAGGGGGATCACATCAGCCCCAGCATTTT
-	TRBV18	TRBD1	TRBJ1-2	CASSPPGTANNYGYTF	TGTGCCAGCTCACCACCCGGGACAGCGAACAACTATGGCTACACCTTC
few	TRBV7-2	TRBD2	TRBJ2-1	CASSLTSGSHNEQFF	TGTGCCAGCAGTTTAACTAGCGGGAGTCACAATGAGCAGTTCTTC
-	TRBV7-8	TRBD1	TRBJ2-1	CASSPQGDLGTNEQFF	TGTGCCAGCAGCCCGCAGGGGGATTTAGGGACAAATGAGCAGTTCTTC
-	TRBV30	-	TRBJ1-5	CAWSIQGRQPQHF	TGTGCCTGGAGTATCCAGGGGAGACAGCCCCAGCATTTT
-	TRBV6-5	TRBD1	TRBJ1-2	CASSYGQGVYGYTF	TGTGCCAGCAGTTATGGACAGGGGGTCTATGGCTACACCTTC
-	TRBV24-1	TRBD1	TRBJ2-5	CATSDAYRGQETQYF	TGTGCCACCAGTGACGCCTACAGGGGGCAAGAGACCCAGTACTTC
-	TRBV9	-	TRBJ1-3	CASSVDRRGDTIYF	TGTGCCAGCAGCGTAGATCGCAGGGGAGACACCATATATTTT
-	TRBV30	TRBD1	TRBJ2-2	CAWSLQGTGELFF	TGTGCCTGGAGTTTACAGGGGACCGGGGAGCTGTTTTTT
-	TRBV28	-	TRBJ1-5	CASSFQGAGQPQHF	TGTGCCAGCAGTTTTCAAGGGGCCGGTCAGCCCCAGCATTTT
-	TRBV5-7	-	TRBJ1-2	CASCRSWWWDGYTF	TGTGCCAGCTGCAGGTCGTGGTGGTGGGATGGCTACACCTTC
-	TRBV4-2	-	TRBJ2-3	CASSQDIADTQYF	TGTGCCAGCAGCCAAGATATCGCAGATACGCAGTATTTT
-	TRBV7-6	-	TRBJ2-2	CASSFTVTGELFF	TGTGCCAGCAGTTTTACTGTCACCGGGGAGCTGTTTTTT
-	TRBV30	-	TRBJ1-5	CAWSGGAGNQPQHF	TGTGCCTGGAGCGGGGGGGCTGGCAATCAGCCCCAGCATTTT
-	TRBV2	-	TRBJ1-1	CASSEAAEWSEAFF	TGTGCCAGCAGTGAAGCCGCAGAATGGTCTGAAGCTTTCTTT
few	TRBV4-2	-	TRBJ2-7	CASSQEAGSSYEQYF	TGTGCCAGCAGCCAAGAGGCTGGTTCCTCCTACGAGCAGTACTTC
-	TRBV9	TRBD1	TRBJ2-3	CASSAWGQDTDTQYF	TGTGCCAGCAGCGCTTGGGGACAGGACACAGATACGCAGTATTTT
-	TRBV18	TRBD1	TRBJ1-3	CASSPSRTGGNTIYF	TGTGCCAGCTCACCTTCGAGGACAGGTGGAAACACCATATATTTT
-	TRBV19	TRBD1	TRBJ1-5	CASILGQGGLSNQPQHF	TGTGCCAGTATTCTGGGACAGGGCGGGCTTAGCAATCAGCCCCAGCATTTT
-	TRBV9	TRBD2	TRBJ2-3	CASGGLVYTDTQYF	TGTGCCAGCGGGGGACTAGTGTACACAGATACGCAGTATTTT
-	TRBV28	-	TRBJ1-5	CASSPPQGLGGNQPQHF	TGTGCCAGCAGTCCCCCCCAGGGTTTGGGTGGCAATCAGCCCCAGCATTTT
-	TRBV5-1	-	TRBJ2-1	CASSPVANSYNEQFF	TGCGCCAGCAGCCCCGTCGCTAACTCGTACAATGAGCAGTTCTTC
-	TRBV7-9	TRBD2	TRBJ2-1	CASSGGTTQYIYEQFF	TGTGCCAGCAGCGGGGGGACTACCCAATACATCTATGAGCAGTTCTTC
-	TRBV6-5	-	TRBJ1-1	CASSYSRGRGTEAFF	TGTGCCAGCAGTTACTCGCGGGGCCGGGGGACTGAAGCTTTCTTT
once	TRBV30	TRBD2	TRBJ2-3	CAWSVGLAGMLQYF	TGTGCCTGGAGTGTAGGACTAGCGGGGATGTTGCAGTATTTT
-	TRBV7-3	TRBD2	TRBJ2-3	CASSLNGGGATDTQYF	TGTGCCAGCAGCTTAAATGGCGGGGGGGCCACAGATACGCAGTATTTT
once	TRBV2	-	TRBJ1-1	CASSDRLMNTEAFF	TGTGCCAGCAGTGACCGTTTAATGAACACTGAAGCTTTCTTT
-	TRBV7-2	TRBD1	TRBJ2-7	CASSLYPGGYTYEQYF	TGTGCCAGCAGCTTATATCCAGGGGGTTATACCTACGAGCAGTACTTC
-	TRBV10-3	TRBD2	TRBJ2-1	CAISESGTRGTSYNEQFF	TGTGCCATCAGTGAGTCAGGGACTAGGGGGACTAGCTACAATGAGCAGTTCTTC
-	TRBV28	TRBD1	TRBJ1-1	CASRPLMKGAGTEAFF	TGTGCCAGCAGACCATTGATGAAGGGGGCAGGCACTGAAGCTTTCTTT
-	TRBV11-2	-	TRBJ2-5	CASSLGGTLPGETQYF	TGTGCCAGCAGCTTAGGAGGCACACTACCAGGGGAGACCCAGTACTTC
-	TRBV27	TRBD1	TRBJ1-4	CASSIHLGKGGDEKLFF	TGTGCCAGCAGTATTCACCTAGGAAAAGGGGGCGATGAAAAACTGTTTTTT
-	TRBV6-1	TRBD2	TRBJ2-1	CASSETGTSGSTGEQFF	TGTGCCAGCAGCGAAACCGGGACTAGCGGGAGTACTGGTGAGCAGTTCTTC
-	TRBV19	-	TRBJ1-5	CASSSQSSNQPQHF	TGTGCCAGTAGTAGCCAGTCTAGCAATCAGCCCCAGCATTTT
-	TRBV11-2	-	TRBJ1-2	CASSPVGLAYGYTF	TGTGCCAGCAGCCCAGTGGGACTCGCCTATGGCTACACCTTC
-	TRBV29-1	TRBD1	TRBJ2-3	CSVEGQGSTDTQYF	TGCAGCGTTGAGGGACAGGGTAGCACAGATACGCAGTATTTT
-	TRBV29-1	-	TRBJ2-4	CSGSRDFKNIQYF	TGCAGCGGTTCCAGGGATTTCAAAAACATTCAGTACTTC
few	TRBV11-2	-	TRBJ2-5	CASTSGKETQYF	TGTGCCAGCACCTCGGGAAAAGAGACCCAGTACTTC
-	TRBV7-8	-	TRBJ2-7	CASSLLQGLSYEQYF	TGTGCCAGCAGCCTCTTACAGGGACTATCCTACGAGCAGTACTTC